This T cell receptor beta chain was obtained from a study of shared clonotypes between healthy human individuals. In the case of this clone: Its antigen is undetermined.

General study findings and limits: In contrast to clonotypes shared by all four donors, non-shared clonotypes had lower generation probabilities. Compared with memory subsets, naive subsets generally had larger estimated richness. Sorted-subset sequencing was shown by rarefaction to be incomplete despite large depth.

After removal of 0 bases from V and 4 bases from J, the junction contained 11 bases not matched to a gene. Germline CDR1 SGHNT, CDR2 YYREEE (reference sequence). The CDR3 runs 17 residues. Profiling relied on immunoSEQ multiplex PCR, and the TCRdb table lists in-frame clones only, not all of them. This table has around 2.1 million clones, around 95% appearing once. Sequences were obtained from naive CD4+ T cells sorted from blood. Subset of the sample: CD45RA+ positively selected. This clonotype originated in a man younger than 35 in good health. The chain carries TRBV5-4 and TRBJ2-5, with 8 positions matching TRBD2. The CDR3 protein is CASSLAAAGGRRETQYF. CDR3 sequence (DNA): TGTGCCAGCAGCTTGGCTGCGGCGGGGGGCAGAAGAGAGACCCAGTACTTC. Combining the CDR3 with reference TRBV5-4 and TRBJ2-5 gives the whole variable domain ETGVTQSPTHLIKTRGQQVTLRCSSQSGHNTVSWYQQALGQGPQFIFQYYREEENGRGNFPPRFSGLQFPNYSSELNVNALELDDSALYLCASSLAAAGGRRETQYFGPGTRLLVL.